The T cell receptor beta chain under discussion was sequenced for a study of vaccination effects on CD4 cells after COVID-19. The V gene lost 10 bases and the J gene lost 4 bases, with 14 bases spanning the gap. CDR3 size: 14 residues. CDR1 and CDR2 (germline): MNHNY, SVGAGI (reference sequence). For this clone: The target antigen is unknown.

The method was immunoSEQ multiplex PCR; TCRdb's version includes in-frame clones alone and lacks a portion of them. The sample carries 35,000 to 50,000 clones, around three quarters recorded once. The ViraFEST assay expanded antigen-specific CD4+ T cells with viral peptide pools before sequencing. The culture ran for less than 12 days, and then CD4+ T cells were isolated. Recipients of the vaccine had no prior SARS-CoV-2 infection and negative nucleocapsid antibodies. Study results and limitations: Vaccine- and infection-induced clones showed marked clonal contraction late following vaccination.

This sample comprised CD4+ T cells from PBMCs cultured with SARS-CoV-2 spike peptides, obtained before COVID-19 vaccination. The chain couples TRBV6-6 to TRBJ1-6; D gene uncertain. This clonotype originated in a human donor who received a COVID-19 vaccine. The DNA of the CDR3 is TGTGCCACCCGCGCCCCTCAGTATAATTCACCCCTCCACTTT. Its translation is CATRAPQYNSPLHF.